The 15 T cell receptor beta chains reported below all come from one sample, sequenced in a study of blood T cells in healthy people across ages. PCR was performed a second time for roughly 6 to 12 cycles using a sample-barcoded 5' primer and a J-beta primer mix. TCRdb recomputed calls from the 5' RACE reads with MiXCR, one row per CDR3 protein. The table has fewer than 2 million distinct CDR3 sequences, about 39% seen once. Material: blood. These receptors originate from a human donor in good health.

This clonotype has a handful of counts. The rearrangement links TRBV7-2 to TRBJ2-3, with a weak D call TRBD1 (5 bases). The V end was cut by 2 bases, the J end by 2 bases, with 14 bases between. Per the germline V gene, CDR1 is SGHTA and CDR2 is FQGNSA. The length of the CDR3 is 16 residues. This CDR3 reads CASSLRGTTDTDTQYF. As DNA, the CDR3 is TGTGCCAGCAGCTTAAGGGGAACGACAGACACAGATACGCAGTATTTT.

This clonotype was seen a few times. The chain couples TRBV12-3 or TRBV12-4 to TRBJ2-5; D is possibly TRBD1 or TRBD2 (6 bases each). The CDR3 sequence is 15 residues long. Trimming removed 2 bases at V and 5 bases at J, with 15 bases between. The CDR3 region has the DNA TGTGCCAGCAGTTTATTGGGGGGCGTTGGGGAGACCCAGTACTTC. Its protein product is CASSLLGGVGETQYF.

The V call is TRBV15, the J call TRBJ1-2, with TRBD1 as a possible D gene (5 bases). The CDR3 covers 15 residues. Germline V gives CDR1 LNHNV, CDR2 YYDKDF (reference sequence). Trimming left V 4 bases short and J 4 bases short, with 16 bases between. The CDR3 nucleotides read TGTGCCACCAGCACAGGGACCGGTGAAGGCTATGGCTACACCTTC. It codes for CATSTGTGEGYGYTF.

This clonotype showed up just a few times. The chain has TRBV4-1 and TRBJ1-2, with TRBD1 matching 9 bases. The CDR3 is 15 residues long. The V segment lost 8 bases and the J segment 7 bases; nucleotides outside the gene matches: 14. CDR1 is MGHRA, CDR2 YSYEKL, per germline. The CDR3 sequence is CASAPNRGRRGGYTF. In DNA form, the CDR3 reads TGCGCCAGCGCACCCAACAGGGGGCGAAGAGGTGGCTACACCTTC.

The V gene is TRBV7-2, the J gene TRBJ2-5; 7 nucleotides line up with TRBD2. This CDR3 spans 14 amino acids. V gave up 5 bases and J gave up 4 bases; unmatched junction bases: 7. The germline V gene has CDR1 SGHTA and CDR2 FQGNSA. CDR3 DNA sequence: TGTGCCAGCAGCGTGGCTAGCGGTACAGAGACCCAGTACTTC. Translating it yields CASSVASGTETQYF. Full variable domain (rest looked up from reference TRBV7-2 and TRBJ2-5): GAGVSQSPSNKVTEKGKDVELRCDPISGHTALYWYRQSLGQGLEFLIYFQGNSAPDKSGLPSDRFSAERTGGSVSTLTIQRTQQEDSAVYLCASSVASGTETQYFGPGTRLLVL.

Regarding this clonotype: This may come from a read error, since a much larger clone is one base off. This chain uses TRBV5-6 with TRBJ2-1; D possibly corresponds to TRBD2 (5 bases). The CDR3 contains 13 residues. Germline lookup yields CDR1 SGHDT and CDR2 YYEEEE. Trimming took 5 bases from V and 0 from J, leaving 6 bases between them. This CDR3 reads CASRLVSYNEQFF. DNA for the CDR3: TGTGCCAGCAGACTAGTCTCCTACAATGAGCAGTTCTTC.

This clonotype came up a few times. The chain employs TRBV4-1 and TRBJ2-2; tentatively, D is TRBD1 (7 bases). The germline CDR1 and CDR2 sequences are MGHRA and YSYEKL. The CDR3 has 15 residues. The V and J ends lost 2 bases and 5 bases respectively, with 12 bases between them. The CDR3 sequence: CASSQRRGQTGELFF. In DNA form, the CDR3 reads TGCGCCAGCAGCCAAAGGAGGGGGCAGACCGGGGAGCTGTTTTTT.

The CDR3 nucleotides read TGTGCCAGCAGTTTGAAGGGACAGGGCTACGAATACGGCACTGAAGCTTTCTTT. It is translated as CASSLKGQGYEYGTEAFF. The rearrangement links TRBV12-3 or TRBV12-4 to TRBJ1-1; 9 bases match TRBD1. The CDR3 spans 18 residues. The V and J ends lost 3 bases and 4 bases, in that order; junction bases with no gene match: 15.

The CDR3 loop reads CAHTVLNTEAFF. CDR3 DNA sequence: TGTGCCCATACGGTATTGAACACTGAAGCTTTCTTT. The rearrangement joins TRBV5-6 to TRBJ1-1; D unresolved. Deletions cut 10 bases from V and 0 bases from J, with 10 bases between. The CDR3 covers 12 residues. The germline V gene has CDR1 SGHDT and CDR2 YYEEEE.

The J gene is TRBJ1-4, the V gene TRBV20-1, with 9 nucleotides matching TRBD1. Germline V CDR1 and CDR2: DFQATT, SNEGSKA (reference sequence). CDR3 length: 13 residues. The V and J ends lost 6 bases and 8 bases, in that order; junction bases with no gene match: 7. CDR3 DNA: TGCAGTGCCTACGGGACAGGGCGAGAAAAACTGTTTTTT. It specifies CSAYGTGREKLFF.

This clonotype was found a few times. J is TRBJ2-7 and V is TRBV12-3 or TRBV12-4; no clear D gene. Trimming cost V 3 bases and J 2 bases, with 14 bases left between them. This CDR3 has 15 amino acids. The CDR3 loop reads CASSFSLHPTYEQYF. DNA of the CDR3: TGTGCCAGCAGTTTCAGTTTACACCCAACCTACGAGCAGTACTTC.

This clonotype has at least ten counts. The CDR3 is CASSLTRNQPQHF. DNA for the CDR3: TGTGCCAGCAGTTTAACGCGCAATCAGCCCCAGCATTTT. The rearrangement joins TRBV12-3 or TRBV12-4 to TRBJ1-5, with unresolved D. Trimming removed 2 bases from V and 2 bases from J, with 4 bases in between. This CDR3 contains 13 residues.

Worth noting for this clonotype: One end of the junction varies from germline; a read error may be responsible. V is TRBV9 and J is TRBJ2-7, with 11 bases fitting TRBD2. The DNA end favors TRBJ2-5, so the J call may be wrong. This CDR3 has 17 amino acids. CDR1 is SGDLS, CDR2 YYNGEE, per germline. The CDR3 protein is CANSDPSGGPTWETQYF. CDR3 nucleotide sequence: TGTGCCAACAGCGACCCTAGCGGGGGGCCAACATGGGAGACCCAGTACTTC.

In the case of this clonotype: The junction and the germline gene differ at one end; a read error may be behind it. V usage is TRBV20-1 and J usage is TRBJ1-5, with a possible D match to TRBD1 (5 bases). The CDR3 runs 15 residues. Germline V CDR1 and CDR2: DFQATT, SNEGSKA (reference sequence). The CDR3 protein is CSASSRVGSNRPQHF. CDR3 bases: TGCAGTGCTTCCAGCAGGGTCGGAAGCAATCGGCCCCAGCATTTT.

This clonotype was observed many times. The V gene is TRBV29-1, the J gene TRBJ2-7; 7 nucleotides agree with TRBD1. Germline values: CDR1 SQVTM, CDR2 ANQGSEA. V lost 4 bases, J lost 6 bases, and 12 bases stayed unmatched. This CDR3 has 14 amino acids. CDR3 DNA sequence: TGCAGCGTTGTAAGACAGGGCGGATTCGGCGAGCAGTACTTC. Its protein is CSVVRQGGFGEQYF.